The 9 T cell receptor beta chains below all came from one sample that was sequenced in a study of shared clonotypes between healthy human individuals. Naivety among CD8 cells was defined by CD45RO negativity and positive CCR7 selection, thereby excluding terminally differentiated effector memory CD45RA+ cells. Data came from immunoSEQ multiplex PCR; TCRdb stores just in-frame clones and leaves some out. The sample includes millions of clones, approximately 94% of them seen just once. The sample taken for sequencing was naive CD8+ T cells from PBMCs. Source of these receptors: a man aged 18 to 35 in good health. Some clones in this sample may be carry-over from other donors' samples.

As regards this clone: The same CDR3 can be traced to other DNA sequences in this sample. The V gene is TRBV9, the J gene TRBJ2-7; tentative D call: TRBD2 (6 bases). Trimming took off 0 bases at V and 2 bases at J, with 9 bases between the two ends. The CDR3 is made up of 14 amino acids. The germline V gene encodes CDR1 SGDLS and CDR2 YYNGEE. The CDR3: CASSVGLGAYEQYF. DNA of the CDR3: TGTGCCAGCAGCGTAGGACTAGGGGCCTACGAGCAGTACTTC.

The J gene is TRBJ2-7, the V gene TRBV28, with D unclear. CDR3 length: 13 amino acids. Germline lookup yields CDR1 MDHEN and CDR2 SYDVKM. V shed 6 bases and J shed 4 bases, with 13 bases lying between them. For the CDR3, the DNA is TGTGCCAGCAGGCCCTATTCTTATTACGAGCAGTACTTC. Translated: CASRPYSYYEQYF.

The CDR3 DNA reads as TGTGCCAGCAGCCAAGCATTCCCGGCTAACTATGGCTACACCTTC. Its protein product is CASSQAFPANYGYTF. The chain employs TRBV14 and TRBJ1-2, with unresolved D. CDR1 is SGHDN, CDR2 FVKESK, per germline. The CDR3 has 15 amino acids. V gave up 1 base and J gave up 0 bases, with 9 bases separating them.

With respect to this clone: This CDR3 is also generated by other DNA sequences in the sample. The chain has TRBV27 and TRBJ2-7; either TRBD1 or TRBD2 may fit D (5 bases each). The CDR3 loop spans 16 amino acids. CDR1 MNHEY and CDR2 SMNVEV come from the germline V gene (reference sequence). V lost 0 bases, J lost 1 base, and 13 bases lay in between. CDR3 sequence reads: CASSLSAGGTSYEQYF. The CDR3 coding sequence is TGTGCCAGCAGTTTATCGGCTGGGGGTACGTCCTACGAGCAGTACTTC.

The rearrangement joins TRBV5-8 to TRBJ2-2; no definite D call. V was clipped by 4 bases and J by 4 bases, with 5 bases between them. Germline V gene lookup returns CDR1 SGHTS and CDR2 YDEGEE. The CDR3 extends over 12 amino acids. The CDR3 loop reads CASSLTTGELFF. The CDR3 DNA reads TGTGCCAGCAGCCTGACCACCGGGGAGCTGTTTTTT.

As regards this clone: The identical CDR3 is also encoded by other nucleotide sequences in the sample. The chain employs TRBV9 and TRBJ1-5; D is uncertain. V dropped 0 bases and J dropped 4 bases, with 8 bases sitting between them. CDR1 is SGDLS and CDR2 is YYNGEE in the germline V gene. The CDR3 contains 14 residues. This CDR3 is CASSVGRGNQPQHF. The CDR3 coding sequence is TGTGCCAGCAGCGTAGGACGAGGAAATCAGCCCCAGCATTTT.

The chain carries TRBV7-9 and TRBJ1-4; no definite D call. This CDR3 is 12 amino acids long. V lost 0 bases to trimming and J lost 15 bases, with 11 bases between them. In germline, CDR1 is SEHNR, CDR2 FQNEAQ (reference sequence). CDR3 protein: CASSLAGKEVFF. DNA of the CDR3: TGTGCCAGCAGCTTAGCTGGGAAGGAGGTGTTTTTT.

Regarding this clone: This sample also contains other DNA sequences that code for the same CDR3. The rearrangement joins TRBV19 to TRBJ1-2; 10 nucleotides align to TRBD1. Germline V lookup: CDR1 LNHDA, CDR2 SQIVND (reference sequence). The CDR3 has 13 residues. Trimming cost V 6 bases and J 6 bases; bases outside gene matches: 4. The CDR3 protein is CASSPGTGDGYTF. DNA of the CDR3: TGTGCCAGTAGCCCCGGGACAGGGGATGGCTACACCTTC.

The CDR3 protein is CASSGDWQLNTEAFF. In DNA form, the CDR3 reads TGTGCCAGCAGCGGTGATTGGCAGCTGAACACTGAAGCTTTCTTT. The chain combines TRBV9 with TRBJ1-1; no firm D call. This CDR3 is 15 amino acids long. CDR1 is SGDLS and CDR2 is YYNGEE in the germline V gene. V lost 3 bases, J lost 0 bases, and 12 bases lay in between.